This is a list of T cell receptor beta chains from one sample in a study of cytomegalovirus exposure and HLA in healthy donors. The method was immunoSEQ multiplex PCR; TCRdb's version includes in-frame clones alone and lacks a portion of them. The data contain more than 300,000 clones, roughly 89% of them singletons. The sequenced sample was PBMCs. The receptors shown here come from a woman aged 18 to 35 in good health and CMV-seronegative. Both conserved end residues are part of each CDR3. The D gene is left open where the match is weak. Clone size is not always given. Where it is, it says once, few, many or a class for expanded clones.

cdr3_length	v_call	j_call	d_call	clone_size	cdr3_nt	cdr3_aa
16	TRBV9	TRBJ2-2	TRBD2	-	TGTGCCAGCAGCGCTCCGGCGGGAGCTAGGACCGGGGAGCTGTTTTTT	CASSAPAGARTGELFF
11	TRBV20-1	TRBJ2-7	TRBD2	-	TGCAGTGTTGGACTAGGCTACGAGCAGTACTTC	CSVGLGYEQYF
14	TRBV7-9	TRBJ2-5	TRBD2	-	TGTGCCAGCAGCTCTTCTCTAGCGGGAGAGACCCAGTACTTC	CASSSSLAGETQYF
15	TRBV28	TRBJ1-2	-	-	TGTGCCAGCAGTTTAACGGCTCCCGTTGGGGAGGGCTACACCTTC	CASSLTAPVGEGYTF
12	TRBV25-1	TRBJ2-1	-	-	TGTGCCAGCAGTTTCGTCTTATATGAGCAGTTCTTC	CASSFVLYEQFF
11	TRBV5-8	TRBJ2-1	-	-	TGTGCCAGCAGCTTCAGGGATGAGCAGTTCTTC	CASSFRDEQFF
14	TRBV5-8	TRBJ2-1	TRBD1	-	TGTGCCAGTAAACCGGGACAGGCGTACAATGAGCAGTTCTTC	CASKPGQAYNEQFF
14	TRBV2	TRBJ2-7	-	-	TGTGCCAGCAGTGACAACAGGCCAACCTACGAGCAGTACTTC	CASSDNRPTYEQYF
14	TRBV5-1	TRBJ2-5	-	-	TGCGCCAGCAGCGTGGGACACCGGCAAGAGACCCAGTACTTC	CASSVGHRQETQYF
12	TRBV7-6	TRBJ2-7	TRBD1	-	TGTGCCAGCAGCTCCCCAGGGGGCGAGCAGTACTTC	CASSSPGGEQYF
13	TRBV6-1	TRBJ1-4	-	-	TGTGCCAGTTCCCCGGAGGGAGATGAAAAACTGTTTTTT	CASSPEGDEKLFF
17	TRBV19	TRBJ1-2	TRBD1	-	TGTGCCAGTAGCATCAGATTACCGGGACAGGGGCGCTATGGCTACACCTTC	CASSIRLPGQGRYGYTF
16	TRBV28	TRBJ2-7	TRBD2	-	TGTGCCAGCAGTTCCGAAGGGACTACTTCCTCCTACGAGCAGTACTTC	CASSSEGTTSSYEQYF
15	TRBV5-6	TRBJ1-4	-	few	TGTGCCAGCAGCTTGTTCTCGGGTCTCGGTGAAAAACTGTTTTTT	CASSLFSGLGEKLFF
16	TRBV28	TRBJ2-7	TRBD2	-	TGTGCCAGCAGTCCCTACTTCCTGGGACTATACTACGAGCAGTACTTC	CASSPYFLGLYYEQYF
16	TRBV6-1	TRBJ2-3	TRBD2	-	TGTGCCAGCAGTGGAGAGACTAGCGCCCACACAGATACGCAGTATTTT	CASSGETSAHTDTQYF
14	TRBV7-9	TRBJ1-1	TRBD1	-	TGTGCCAGCAGTTCCGGGACAGGGAACACTGAAGCTTTCTTT	CASSSGTGNTEAFF
15	TRBV5-1	TRBJ2-5	TRBD2	-	TGCGCCAGCACGGCTAGCGGGCACCAGGAAGAGACCCAGTACTTC	CASTASGHQEETQYF
14	TRBV21-1	TRBJ1-5	-	-	TGTGCCAGCCGCGGGCAGCCTAGCAATCAGCCCCAGCATTTT	CASRGQPSNQPQHF
13	TRBV6-1	TRBJ2-5	TRBD2	-	TGTGCCAGCAGGGGGACTACCCAAGAGACCCAGTACTTC	CASRGTTQETQYF
19	TRBV29-1	TRBJ2-5	TRBD2	-	TGCAGCGTTGAGCCGATGAGGACTAGCGGGGGGGCTCAGCAAGAGACCCAGTACTTC	CSVEPMRTSGGAQQETQYF
15	TRBV4-2	TRBJ2-5	-	-	TGTGCCAGCAGCCAAGTCGTTTGGGGGGAAGAGACCCAGTACTTC	CASSQVVWGEETQYF
15	TRBV28	TRBJ2-1	-	-	TGTGCCAGCACCCTTGGGGCCCCTCCCTGGGGTGAGCAGTTCTTC	CASTLGAPPWGEQFF
13	TRBV2	TRBJ1-1	-	-	TGTGCCAGCAGGGCTTCAGAGAACACTGAAGCTTTCTTT	CASRASENTEAFF
12	TRBV2	TRBJ2-7	-	-	TGTGCCAGCAGTTCAACAGGGAACGAGCAGTACTTC	CASSSTGNEQYF
13	TRBV7-6	TRBJ2-1	-	-	TGTGCCAGCAGCCGACAGGATGACAATGAGCAGTTCTTC	CASSRQDDNEQFF
16	TRBV4-2	TRBJ2-2	TRBD2	-	TGTGCCAGCAGCCAACTAGCGGGAGGGCACACCGGGGAGCTGTTTTTT	CASSQLAGGHTGELFF
15	TRBV2	TRBJ2-3	-	-	TGTGCCAGCAGGCTACAGGCCCGAAGGACAGATACGCAGTATTTT	CASRLQARRTDTQYF
15	TRBV7-2	TRBJ2-1	TRBD2	-	TGTGCCAGCATCCCTGCTTTGCGGGAGCTCAATGAGCAGTTCTTC	CASIPALRELNEQFF
14	TRBV30	TRBJ2-2	-	-	TGTGCCTGGAGTTGGGGAGACAACACCGGGGAGCTGTTTTTT	CAWSWGDNTGELFF
12	TRBV19	TRBJ1-2	-	-	TGTGCCAGTAGTATAGACCACGGTGGCTACACCTTC	CASSIDHGGYTF
17	TRBV27	TRBJ2-1	-	-	TGTGCCAGCAGTTTTTACCGCACAGGGAACTCCTACAATGAGCAGTTCTTC	CASSFYRTGNSYNEQFF
15	TRBV7-6	TRBJ1-2	-	-	TGTGCCAGCAGCTTAGGGCAGGGGTTGTTAAATGGCTACACCTTC	CASSLGQGLLNGYTF
13	TRBV5-6	TRBJ1-1	-	-	TGTGCCAGCAGCTTAGGGGTTATCACTGAAGCTTTCTTT	CASSLGVITEAFF
15	TRBV27	TRBJ2-7	TRBD1	-	TGTGCCAGCAGTTTGGGGACAGGGGTTTCCTACGAGCAGTACTTC	CASSLGTGVSYEQYF
18	TRBV5-1	TRBJ1-2	-	-	TGCGCCAGCAGCTTCGGGGGAGGGGGTCGAAGCGTTAACTATGGCTACACCTTC	CASSFGGGGRSVNYGYTF
16	TRBV9	TRBJ1-2	-	once	TGTGCCAGCAGCGTAGCTCAGGGGTCCCCCGCCTATGGCTACACCTTC	CASSVAQGSPAYGYTF
14	TRBV30	TRBJ2-1	TRBD1	-	TGTGCCTGGAGTTCAGGGGGCCCCCCCAATGAGCAGTTCTTC	CAWSSGGPPNEQFF
14	TRBV7-9	TRBJ2-5	TRBD1	few	TGTGCCAGCAGCTATTGGACAGGGCCAGAGACCCAGTACTTC	CASSYWTGPETQYF
14	TRBV9	TRBJ2-7	-	-	TGTGCCAGCAGCCTGAGAGGCTTTCCCTACGAGCAGTACTTC	CASSLRGFPYEQYF
13	TRBV28	TRBJ2-1	TRBD1	-	TGTGCCAGCATTCGGGACAGGGGGAGCGAGCAGTTCTTC	CASIRDRGSEQFF
16	TRBV11-2	TRBJ2-7	TRBD1	-	TGTGCCAGCAGCTTATTATCCGGGACAGGGGGTTTCGAGCAGTACTTC	CASSLLSGTGGFEQYF
15	TRBV6-5	TRBJ2-7	-	-	TGTGCCAGCATTCCCTTAGGGGGAACCTCCTACGAGCAGTACTTC	CASIPLGGTSYEQYF
16	TRBV27	TRBJ2-7	TRBD2	-	TGTGCCAGCAGTTTACGGCCTAGCGGGGTATCCTACGAGCAGTACTTC	CASSLRPSGVSYEQYF
12	TRBV30	TRBJ2-1	-	-	TGTGCCTGGAGTGTTAGCCGAAATGAGCAGTTCTTC	CAWSVSRNEQFF
11	TRBV6-5	TRBJ2-1	-	once	TGTGCCAGCAGTTTTGGGACAACGCAGTTCTTC	CASSFGTTQFF
13	TRBV7-7	TRBJ2-7	TRBD1	-	TGTGCCAGCAGCTTAAACAGGGGCGGCGAGCAGTACTTC	CASSLNRGGEQYF
14	TRBV5-4	TRBJ2-5	-	-	TGTGCCAGCAGCTCCGCGGGGCGGCAAGAGACCCAGTACTTC	CASSSAGRQETQYF
17	TRBV7-2	TRBJ2-2	TRBD2	-	TGTGCCAGCAGCACTACCGGGACTAGCGGGATTACCGGGGAGCTGTTTTTT	CASSTTGTSGITGELFF
18	TRBV6-1	TRBJ2-2	TRBD2	-	TGTGCCAGCAGTGCAGGCCTAGCGGGAGATATTCGGACCGGGGAGCTGTTTTTT	CASSAGLAGDIRTGELFF
15	TRBV2	TRBJ2-7	TRBD1	-	TGTGCCAGCAGTTCCGGGACAGGGGCCTCTTACGAGCAGTACTTC	CASSSGTGASYEQYF
12	TRBV30	TRBJ2-2	-	-	TGTGCCTGGAACAGGTTGGCCGGGGAGCTGTTTTTT	CAWNRLAGELFF
14	TRBV14	TRBJ1-3	-	-	TGTGCCAGCAGCCAAGCGTCAGCTGGAAACACCATATATTTT	CASSQASAGNTIYF
16	TRBV11-2	TRBJ1-3	-	once	TGTGCCAGCAGCTTAAACCCTATATACTCTGGAAACACCATATATTTT	CASSLNPIYSGNTIYF
16	TRBV11-2	TRBJ2-7	TRBD1	-	TGTGCCAGCAGCCTTATTCAGGGGGCCCCTATCTACGAGCAGTACTTC	CASSLIQGAPIYEQYF